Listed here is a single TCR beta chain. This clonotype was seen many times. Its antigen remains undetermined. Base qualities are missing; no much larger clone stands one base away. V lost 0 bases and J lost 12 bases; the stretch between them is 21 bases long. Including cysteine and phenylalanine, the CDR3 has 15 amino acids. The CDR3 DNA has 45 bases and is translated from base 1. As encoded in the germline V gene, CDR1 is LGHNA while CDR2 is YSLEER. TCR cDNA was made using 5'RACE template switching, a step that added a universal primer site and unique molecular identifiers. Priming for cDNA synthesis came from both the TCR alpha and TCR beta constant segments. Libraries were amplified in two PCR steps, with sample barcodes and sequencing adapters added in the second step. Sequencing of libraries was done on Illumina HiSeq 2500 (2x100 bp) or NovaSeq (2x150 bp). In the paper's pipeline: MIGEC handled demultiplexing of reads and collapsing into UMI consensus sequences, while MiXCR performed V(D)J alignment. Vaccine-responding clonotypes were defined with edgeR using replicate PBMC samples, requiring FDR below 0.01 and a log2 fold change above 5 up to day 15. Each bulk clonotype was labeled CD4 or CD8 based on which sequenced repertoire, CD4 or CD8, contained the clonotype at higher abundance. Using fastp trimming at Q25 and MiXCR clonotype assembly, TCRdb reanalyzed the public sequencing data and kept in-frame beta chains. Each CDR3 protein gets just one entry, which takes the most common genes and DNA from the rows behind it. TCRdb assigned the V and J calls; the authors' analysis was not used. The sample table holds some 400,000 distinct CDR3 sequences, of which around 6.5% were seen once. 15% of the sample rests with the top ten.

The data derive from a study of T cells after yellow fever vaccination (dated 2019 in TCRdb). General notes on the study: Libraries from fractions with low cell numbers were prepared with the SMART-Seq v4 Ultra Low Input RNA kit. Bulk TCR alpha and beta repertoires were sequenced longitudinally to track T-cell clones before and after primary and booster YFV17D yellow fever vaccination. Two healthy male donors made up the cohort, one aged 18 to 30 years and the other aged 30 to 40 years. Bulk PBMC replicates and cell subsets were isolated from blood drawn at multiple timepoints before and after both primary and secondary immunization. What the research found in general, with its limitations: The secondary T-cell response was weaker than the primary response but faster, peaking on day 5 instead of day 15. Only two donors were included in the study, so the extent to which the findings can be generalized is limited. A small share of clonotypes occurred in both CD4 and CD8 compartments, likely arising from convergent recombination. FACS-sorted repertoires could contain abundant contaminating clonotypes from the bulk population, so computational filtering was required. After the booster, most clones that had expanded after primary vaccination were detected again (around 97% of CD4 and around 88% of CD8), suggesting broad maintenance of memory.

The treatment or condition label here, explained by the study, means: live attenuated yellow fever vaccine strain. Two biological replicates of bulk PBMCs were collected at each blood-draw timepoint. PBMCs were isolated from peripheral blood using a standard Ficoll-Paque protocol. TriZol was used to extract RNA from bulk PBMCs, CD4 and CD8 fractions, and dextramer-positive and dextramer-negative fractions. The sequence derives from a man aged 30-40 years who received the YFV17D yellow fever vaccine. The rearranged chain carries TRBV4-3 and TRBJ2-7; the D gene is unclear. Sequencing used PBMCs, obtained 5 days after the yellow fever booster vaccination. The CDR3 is CASSQDPSSYYTRYF. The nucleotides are TGCGCCAGCAGCCAAGATCCCTCCTCTTACTATACCCGGTACTTC.